The 12 T cell receptor beta chains below were found in one sample sequenced in a study of beta chain features in type 1 diabetes (dated by TCRdb to about 2018). Library preparation employed the immunoSEQ multiplex PCR assay. The High Capacity cDNA Reverse Transcription Kit was used to reverse transcribe all of the isolated RNA, meaning that expressed TCRB transcripts were what got sequenced. As stored in TCRdb, this immuneACCESS dataset retains in-frame rearrangements with V and J assigned. A fraction of the clones does not appear; measured against another copy, unresolved V genes explain less than half of the discrepancy, and the remainder lacks a known reason. For this sample there are around 250,000 clones; less than 15% appear just once. The ten largest clones take up about 0.027% of the sample. The sample consisted of naive CD4+ T cells from blood. Explained via the paper, the cell subset or site label denotes: true naive CD4+ T cells. These receptor sequences come from a woman between 35 and 50 years old in good health.

J is TRBJ1-2 and V is TRBV19; D perhaps matches TRBD1 (5 bases). V lost 0 bases, J lost 4 bases, and 12 bases lay in between. Germline V gene lookup returns CDR1 LNHDA and CDR2 SQIVND (reference sequence). CDR3 length: 15 residues. The CDR3 DNA reads as TGTGCCAGTAGTATAGAGATGGGGCTCGGCTATGGCTACACCTTC. Its translation: CASSIEMGLGYGYTF.

The chain uses TRBV19 and TRBJ2-7, with 8 bases matching TRBD1. After removal of 0 bases from V and 5 bases from J, the junction contained 9 bases not matched to a gene. From germline, CDR1 is LNHDA and CDR2 SQIVND (reference sequence). The CDR3 contains 16 residues. CDR3 nucleotides: TGTGCCAGTAGTATAGATCTCGGACAGGGAGTACACGAGCAGTACTTC. Translating gives CASSIDLGQGVHEQYF.

The V and J genes are TRBV6-5 and TRBJ1-1; no clear D. The germline V gene has CDR1 MNHEY and CDR2 SVGAGI. The V end was cut by 6 bases, the J end by 5 bases, with 7 bases between. This CDR3 is 11 amino acids long. CDR3 coding DNA: TGTGCCAGCAGATCGAGTACTGAAGCTTTCTTT. Translating it yields CASRSSTEAFF.

This clone was observed a few times. The gene calls are TRBV2 and TRBJ2-3; possible D gene TRBD1, 5 bases. V was cut by 8 bases and J by 0 bases, with 12 bases left in between. CDR1 and CDR2 (germline): SNHLY, FYNNEI. The CDR3 length is 14 residues. The CDR3 sequence is CASLSDKSTDTQYF. DNA of the CDR3: TGTGCCAGCTTGTCGGACAAGAGCACAGATACGCAGTATTTT.

The sample holds one count of this clone. This chain links TRBV18 with TRBJ1-3; tentatively, D is TRBD1 (5 bases). The CDR3 sequence is 16 residues long. CDR1 KGHSH and CDR2 LQKENI come from the germline V gene. V dropped 2 bases and J dropped 1 base, with 12 bases sitting between them. CDR3 residues: CASSPSGVLSGNTIYF. CDR3 DNA sequence: TGTGCCAGCTCACCATCGGGGGTACTGTCTGGAAACACCATATATTTT.

This clone was seen a few times. The gene calls are TRBV7-9 and TRBJ2-7; 8 bases align to TRBD1. V was pared by 5 bases and J by 4 bases, with 10 bases of the junction left unmatched. The CDR3 extends over 15 amino acids. CDR1 is SEHNR and CDR2 is FQNEAQ in the germline V gene (reference sequence). DNA for the CDR3: TGTGCCAGCAGCCCCCCCTGGACAGGGCGTTACGAGCAGTACTTC. It encodes CASSPPWTGRYEQYF.

The chain employs TRBV11-2 and TRBJ2-5; 9 nucleotides match TRBD2. The germline V gene encodes CDR1 SGHAT and CDR2 FQNNGV. The CDR3 runs to 16 residues. Trimming removed 1 base from V and 1 base from J; junction bases left unmatched: 4. DNA of the CDR3: TGTGCCAGCAGCTTAGGTAGCGGGGGAATCCAAGAGACCCAGTACTTC. Protein product: CASSLGSGGIQETQYF. The full variable domain, completed using reference TRBV11-2 and TRBJ2-5, is EAGVAQSPRYKIIEKRQSVAFWCNPISGHATLYWYQQILGQGPKLLIQFQNNGVVDDSQLPKDRFSAERLKGVDSTLKIQPAKLEDSAVYLCASSLGSGGIQETQYFGPGTRLLVL.

This clone has a handful of counts. V and J are TRBV5-1 and TRBJ1-1; D gene unclear. CDR1 SGHRS and CDR2 YFSETQ come from the germline V gene. V was cut by 0 bases and J by 5 bases, with 8 bases left in between. The CDR3 sequence is 13 residues long. The CDR3 loop is CASSLVGRTEAFF. DNA of the CDR3: TGCGCCAGCAGCTTGGTGGGGAGGACTGAAGCTTTCTTT.

The chain recombines TRBV18 with TRBJ1-6; TRBD1 matches at 9 bases. The CDR3 sequence is 19 residues long. Unmatched junction bases numbered 14, after V lost 4 bases and J lost 4 bases. Germline CDR1 and CDR2: KGHSH and LQKENI. Here the CDR3 DNA reads TGTGCCAGCTCACTGGGACAGGGAATCGGCCCGGAGTATAATTCACCCCTCCACTTT. It codes for CASSLGQGIGPEYNSPLHF.

The chain combines TRBV5-1 with TRBJ2-2, with 7 bases aligning to TRBD2. CDR1 is SGHRS and CDR2 is YFSETQ in the germline V gene. V gave up 4 bases and J gave up 6 bases; unmatched junction bases: 21. This CDR3 comprises 19 residues. The CDR3 bases are TGCGCCAGCAGCCTGCGACAGAACCCTAGCGGTAGGATGTCCGGGGAGCTGTTTTTT. As protein: CASSLRQNPSGRMSGELFF.

This clone was counted a few times. The chain carries TRBV5-8 and TRBJ1-3; the D gene is possibly TRBD1 (5 bases). The germline V gene has CDR1 SGHTS and CDR2 YDEGEE. Trimming took 4 bases from V and 0 from J, leaving 17 bases between them. This CDR3 has 17 amino acids. The CDR3 bases are TGTGCCAGCAGCACCGTTGGGGCCTTAATCTCTGGAAACACCATATATTTT. This translates into CASSTVGALISGNTIYF.

This chain connects TRBV11-2 to TRBJ1-1; 7 nucleotides line up with TRBD1. The CDR3 loop spans 13 amino acids. V trimming: 3 bases; J trimming: 3 bases; junction bases outside the gene matches: 1. The germline gives CDR1 SGHAT, CDR2 FQNNGV. The DNA of the CDR3 is TGTGCCAGCAGCTTTGACAGGGACACTGAAGCTTTCTTT. Its protein product is CASSFDRDTEAFF.